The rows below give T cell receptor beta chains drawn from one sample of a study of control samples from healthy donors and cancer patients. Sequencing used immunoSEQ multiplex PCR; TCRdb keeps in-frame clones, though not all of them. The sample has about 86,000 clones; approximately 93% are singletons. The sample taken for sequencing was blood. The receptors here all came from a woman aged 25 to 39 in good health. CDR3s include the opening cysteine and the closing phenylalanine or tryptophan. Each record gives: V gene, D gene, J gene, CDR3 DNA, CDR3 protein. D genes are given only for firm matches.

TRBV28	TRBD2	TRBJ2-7	TGTGCCAGCAGTGGCGGGGGGGGTTATCCCTACGAGCAGTACTTC	CASSGGGGYPYEQYF
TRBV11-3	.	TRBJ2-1	TGTGCCAGCAGCTTATTTTCCTTCGATGAGCAGTTCTTC	CASSLFSFDEQFF
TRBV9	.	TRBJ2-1	TGTGCCAGCAGCGTAGGTAAGACAGATTCCCCTTCCTACAATGAGCAGTTCTTC	CASSVGKTDSPSYNEQFF
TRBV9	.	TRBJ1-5	TGTGCCAGCGCTCAGGGTCCTAATCAGCCCCAGCATTTT	CASAQGPNQPQHF
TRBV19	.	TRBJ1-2	TGTGCCAGTAGTATCGACGGGAACTATGGCTACACCTTC	CASSIDGNYGYTF
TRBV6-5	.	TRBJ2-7	TGTGCCGACAAGCGGGCGGGTGGGGAGCAGTACTTC	CADKRAGGEQYF
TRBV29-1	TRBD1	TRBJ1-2	TGCAGCGTTGAAGAAGGACAGGGGGCGCAAGGCTACACCTTC	CSVEEGQGAQGYTF
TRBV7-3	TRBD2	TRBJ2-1	TGTGCCAGCAGCTTTCAAGCGGGGGGATACAATGAGCAGTTCTTC	CASSFQAGGYNEQFF
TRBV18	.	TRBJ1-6	TGTGCCAGCTCACCAGGGCGGGATTCACCCCTCCACTTT	CASSPGRDSPLHF
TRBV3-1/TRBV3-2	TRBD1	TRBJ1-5	TGTGCCAGCAGACAAACAGGGGCTCAGCCCCAGCATTTT	CASRQTGAQPQHF
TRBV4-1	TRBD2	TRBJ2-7	TGCGCCAGCAGCCAAGAACTAGCGGGAGTCTCCTACGAGCAGTACTTC	CASSQELAGVSYEQYF
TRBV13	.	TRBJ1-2	TGTGCCAGCAGCTTATTTCGGCTGAATAACTATGGCTACACCTTC	CASSLFRLNNYGYTF
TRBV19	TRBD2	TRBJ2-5	TGTGCCACCTCCCTGGGTAGCGGGCGCCAAGAGACCCAGTACTTC	CATSLGSGRQETQYF
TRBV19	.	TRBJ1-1	TGTGCCAGTAATACAGGGTACACTGAAGCTTTCTTT	CASNTGYTEAFF
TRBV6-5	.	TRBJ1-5	TGTGCCAGCGGCAGGGGAGTTGGCAATCAGCCCCAGCATTTT	CASGRGVGNQPQHF
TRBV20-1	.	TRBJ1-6	TGCAGTGCTAGTGCGGCCAGTGGCTCCTATAATTCACCCCTCCACTTT	CSASAASGSYNSPLHF
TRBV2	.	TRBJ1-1	TGTGCCAGCAGCGACGACCGACCTGAAGCTTTCTTT	CASSDDRPEAFF
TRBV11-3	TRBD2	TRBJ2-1	TGTGCCAGCAGTTATCCGGGACTAAAGACCTATGAGCAGTTCTTC	CASSYPGLKTYEQFF
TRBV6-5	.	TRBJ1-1	TGTGCCAGCAGTCAACAGGGTGTGAACACTGAAGCTTTCTTT	CASSQQGVNTEAFF
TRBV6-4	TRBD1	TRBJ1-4	TGTGCCAGCAGTGACCGACTGACAGGGAGTGAACCTAATGAAAAACTGTTTTTT	CASSDRLTGSEPNEKLFF
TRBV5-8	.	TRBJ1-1	TGTGCCAGCAGCCGACTGGGCACTGAAGCTTTCTTT	CASSRLGTEAFF
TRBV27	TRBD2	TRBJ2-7	TGTGCCAGCAGTTTATCGTCTAGCGGGATACTCTACGAGCAGTACTTC	CASSLSSSGILYEQYF
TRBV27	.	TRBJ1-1	TGTGCCAGCAGTTTCGCGACAGACACTGAAGCTTTCTTT	CASSFATDTEAFF
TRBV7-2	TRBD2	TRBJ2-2	TGTGCCAGCAGCTTCGGTGCGGGGGGTAACACCGGGGAGCTGTTTTTT	CASSFGAGGNTGELFF
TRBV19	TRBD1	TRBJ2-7	TGTGCCAGTAGTAGCTCCGGGACAGTCTACGAGCAGTACTTC	CASSSSGTVYEQYF
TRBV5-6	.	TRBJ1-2	TGTGCCAGCAGCTCCAAATACCGACAGGACGGGGGCTACACCTTC	CASSSKYRQDGGYTF
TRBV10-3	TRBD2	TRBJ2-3	TGTGCCTCGTCAGTTCCCGGGACTAGCGGGACCAGCACAGATACGCAGTATTTT	CASSVPGTSGTSTDTQYF
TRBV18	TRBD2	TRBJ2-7	TGTGCCAGCTCACCGGGACTAGCGGGAGGGTACGAGCAGTACTTC	CASSPGLAGGYEQYF
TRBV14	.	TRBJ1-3	TGTGCCAGCAGCCAAGTCGGAAACACCATATATTTT	CASSQVGNTIYF
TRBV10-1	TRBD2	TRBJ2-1	TGCGCCAGCAGTGTGACAGCGGGGGGGACAAACAATGAGCAGTTCTTC	CASSVTAGGTNNEQFF
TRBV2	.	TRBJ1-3	TGTGCCAGCAGTGAAGGAGGCCCTGGAAACACCATATATTTT	CASSEGGPGNTIYF
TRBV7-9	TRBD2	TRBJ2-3	TGTGCCAGCAGCTTTACCGGACTAGCGGGGGGGCGTGCAGATACGCAGTATTTT	CASSFTGLAGGRADTQYF
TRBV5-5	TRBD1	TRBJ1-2	TGTGCCAGCAGCTTGACCTTGGGACAGGGGGCGCGTGGCTACACCTTC	CASSLTLGQGARGYTF
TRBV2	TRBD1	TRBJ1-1	TGTGCCAGCGGGTACAGGGGGAAGACTGAAGCTTTCTTT	CASGYRGKTEAFF
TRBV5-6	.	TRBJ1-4	TGTGCCAGCAGCTTACTAGACAGGAGCCATGAAAAACTGTTTTTT	CASSLLDRSHEKLFF
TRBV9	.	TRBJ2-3	TGTGCCAGCAGCGTAGACCAGAAGGGCACAGATACGCAGTATTTT	CASSVDQKGTDTQYF
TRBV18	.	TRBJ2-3	TGTGCCAGCTCACTGATGGGTAGCACAGATACGCAGTATTTT	CASSLMGSTDTQYF
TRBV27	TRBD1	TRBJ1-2	TGTGCCAGCAGTTCCACCCGACAGGGTAATGGCTACACCTTC	CASSSTRQGNGYTF
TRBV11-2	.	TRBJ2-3	TGTGCCAGCAGCACAGGACCCCACCTCGGGGGTGGGCAGTATTTT	CASSTGPHLGGGQYF
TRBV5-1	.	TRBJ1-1	TGCGCCAGCAGCTTGGCCTTGGACCCACCTGAAGCTTTCTTT	CASSLALDPPEAFF
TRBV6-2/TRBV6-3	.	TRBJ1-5	TGTGCCAGCAGCCCTTATAGCAATCAGCCCCAGCATTTT	CASSPYSNQPQHF